This is a list of T cell receptor beta chains from one sample in a study of cytomegalovirus exposure and HLA in healthy donors. The repertoire was sequenced with immunoSEQ multiplex PCR; TCRdb's copy has only in-frame clones and lacks some. The sample carries 120,000 or so clones, approximately 74% recorded once. Sample: PBMCs. The origin of the receptors is a man in his forties or fifties in good health and CMV-seropositive. Each CDR3 is given with its conserved first and last residue. Fields, in order: D gene, V gene, clone size, J gene, CDR3 DNA, CDR3 protein. A D gene is named only where the DNA matches it firmly. A clone size is listed for some rows: how often the clone was seen (once, few, many), or a class if it is expanded.

NA,TRBV7-2,NA,TRBJ2-1,TGTGCCAGCAGCTTAGAACAGGGAAATTTCTACAATGAGCAGTTCTTC,CASSLEQGNFYNEQFF
NA,TRBV7-9,NA,TRBJ2-7,TGTGCCAGCAGCTCGGGACTTTACGAGCAGTACTTC,CASSSGLYEQYF
TRBD1,TRBV11-2,once,TRBJ2-1,TGTGCCAGCAGCTCACAGGGGGGAGTATCTGATGAGCAGTTCTTC,CASSSQGGVSDEQFF
TRBD1,TRBV6-1,NA,TRBJ1-2,TGTGCCAGCAGTAAAGTGACAGGGGGCTCTGATGGCTACACCTTC,CASSKVTGGSDGYTF
TRBD1,TRBV7-8,NA,TRBJ2-1,TGTGCCAGCAGCCCCTCCGGGACAGGGTCCCATGAGCAGTTCTTC,CASSPSGTGSHEQFF
NA,TRBV7-2,NA,TRBJ1-1,TGTGCCAGCAGTTCTAGACTTCGGAACACTGAAGCTTTCTTT,CASSSRLRNTEAFF
NA,TRBV14,NA,TRBJ1-5,TGTGCCAGCAGCCACGGGAATCAGCCCCAGCATTTT,CASSHGNQPQHF
TRBD1,TRBV5-4,NA,TRBJ2-7,TGTGCCAGCAGCCCGGGACAGGGGGCCTACGAGCAGTACTTC,CASSPGQGAYEQYF
NA,TRBV19,NA,TRBJ2-7,TGTGCCAGCGGACCGCCACCCCAGGGGAACAACAACGAGCAGTACTTC,CASGPPPQGNNNEQYF
TRBD1,TRBV6-5,NA,TRBJ1-2,TGTGCCAGCAGTAAGACAGGGGACTATGGCTACACCTTC,CASSKTGDYGYTF
NA,TRBV6-4,NA,TRBJ2-2,TGTGCCAGCAGTGACACTAGCACCGGGGAGCTGTTTTTT,CASSDTSTGELFF
NA,TRBV6-6,NA,TRBJ2-1,TGTGCCAGCAGTTCCGGACTGGTTGAGCAGTTCTTC,CASSSGLVEQFF
TRBD1,TRBV6-5,NA,TRBJ1-1,TGTGCCAGCAGTTACGGGACAGGCTCGAACACTGAAGCTTTCTTT,CASSYGTGSNTEAFF
NA,TRBV5-1,few,TRBJ1-4,TGCGCCAGCAGAAGGGAGAATGAAAAACTGTTTTTT,CASRRENEKLFF
TRBD2,TRBV4-2,NA,TRBJ2-1,TGTGCCAGCAGCCGTCCGGGACTAGCGGGAGAGAATGAGCAGTTCTTC,CASSRPGLAGENEQFF
NA,TRBV7-9,NA,TRBJ1-6,TGTGCCAGCAGCTTAGTGGAGGGAACTTCACCCCTCCACTTT,CASSLVEGTSPLHF
TRBD1,TRBV13,NA,TRBJ1-1,TGTGCCAGCAGCAGTAACAGGGGGCCGGGCACTGAAGCTTTCTTT,CASSSNRGPGTEAFF
TRBD1,TRBV7-2,NA,TRBJ2-5,TGTGCCAGCAGCTTACCTGGGGACAGTTTGGAGACCCAGTACTTC,CASSLPGDSLETQYF
NA,TRBV2,NA,TRBJ2-7,TGTGCCAGCAGTTTCGACAGGAGCTCCTACGAGCAGTACTTC,CASSFDRSSYEQYF
NA,TRBV11-2,NA,TRBJ2-3,TGTGCCAGCAGCTTTACCCACTTCACAGATACGCAGTATTTT,CASSFTHFTDTQYF
TRBD1,TRBV28,NA,TRBJ1-2,TGTGCCAGCAGTCTGCTCGGGACAGGGATAGCTAACTATGGCTACACCTTC,CASSLLGTGIANYGYTF
NA,TRBV7-8,NA,TRBJ1-1,TGTGCCAGCAGCTTAGGGCTTTTGGAGCTAATGAACACTGAAGCTTTCTTT,CASSLGLLELMNTEAFF
TRBD2,TRBV19,NA,TRBJ2-7,TGTGCCACCCGTACCGGGACTAGCGGGAGCGAGCAGTACTTC,CATRTGTSGSEQYF
NA,TRBV7-7,NA,TRBJ2-5,TGTGCTAGCAGCTTATCCCATGGAGGACCCTCGAGGGAGACCCAGTACTTC,CASSLSHGGPSRETQYF
TRBD1,TRBV4-1,few,TRBJ1-2,TGCGCCAGCAGCCAGCTTTTTGGACAGGGGCTCTATGGCTACACCTTC,CASSQLFGQGLYGYTF
TRBD2,TRBV29-1,NA,TRBJ2-1,TGCAGCGTAAGCATCAGCCGGGACTACAACAATGAGCAGTTCTTC,CSVSISRDYNNEQFF
NA,TRBV13,few,TRBJ2-2,TGTGCCAGCAGCTTGGGCCTCCGGACCGGGGAGCTGTTTTTT,CASSLGLRTGELFF
NA,TRBV19,few,TRBJ2-3,TGTGCCAGTAGTCTCACAGATACGCAGTATTTT,CASSLTDTQYF
NA,TRBV27,NA,TRBJ2-6,TGTGCCAGCAGGCGGGGGGCCAACGTCCTGACTTTC,CASRRGANVLTF
TRBD2,TRBV7-8,NA,TRBJ2-2,TGTGCCAGCAGCTTGCCACCCCTCGGGACTAGCGGGATGTCCGGGGAGCTGTTTTTT,CASSLPPLGTSGMSGELFF
TRBD1,TRBV5-4,NA,TRBJ1-2,TGTGCCAGCAGCTCAGGGGGGTATGGCTACACCTTC,CASSSGGYGYTF
NA,TRBV29-1,NA,TRBJ1-2,TGCAGCGCCCGGGGGGACACCCATTCGGGCGGCTACACCTTC,CSARGDTHSGGYTF
TRBD1,TRBV28,NA,TRBJ1-2,TGTGCCAGCAGCAGACAGGGGCTCGGGTATGGCTACACCTTC,CASSRQGLGYGYTF
NA,TRBV11-3,NA,TRBJ2-1,TGTGCCAGCAGCCCTGACAGCTACAATGAGCAGTTCTTC,CASSPDSYNEQFF
NA,TRBV11-3,few,TRBJ2-3,TGTGCCAGCGCCGGGTGGGACAATACGCAGTATTTT,CASAGWDNTQYF
NA,TRBV27,NA,TRBJ2-1,TGTGCCAGCAGTTACCCGGGTGAGCAGTTCTTC,CASSYPGEQFF
NA,TRBV21-1,NA,TRBJ1-5,TGTGCCAGCAGCAATCCCGGGGGGACGGGACAGCCCCAGCATTTT,CASSNPGGTGQPQHF
TRBD2,TRBV11-2,NA,TRBJ2-3,TGTGCCAGCAGCTTATTGGCGGGAGGGCCGGATACGCAGTATTTT,CASSLLAGGPDTQYF
TRBD2,TRBV7-2,NA,TRBJ2-5,TGTGCCAGCAGCTTATCGAAGCTAGCGGGAGGGCTGGAGACCCAGTACTTC,CASSLSKLAGGLETQYF
TRBD2,TRBV29-1,few,TRBJ2-7,TGCAGCGTTGGAGACCGCCTAGCGGGAGTCGACGAGCAGTACTTC,CSVGDRLAGVDEQYF
TRBD1,TRBV6-5,NA,TRBJ1-1,TGTGCCAGCATTAATCCCGGGACAGGGGACACTGAAGCTTTCTTT,CASINPGTGDTEAFF